This T cell receptor (beta chain) was captured by sequencing in a study of human T cells and chemical hapten exposure. TCRdb reprocessed the RACE reads with MiXCR, giving one entry per CDR3 protein. This table has around 340,000 distinct CDR3 sequences, about 7% appearing once. Time point in this sample: patch test 1, 2 weeks after DPC sensitization. The treatment is: therapeutic diphenylcyclopropenone sensitization with weekly scalp DPC. CDR1 is LGHDT and CDR2 is YNNKEL in the germline V gene (reference sequence). Trimming cost V 5 bases and J 12 bases, with 14 bases left between them. This CDR3 is 13 amino acids long.

The sample in question was whole blood, obtained in connection with sensitization to the hapten diphenylcyclopropenone (DPC). The clonotype was recovered from a woman aged 18-29 years with alopecia areata. Some clones in this sample may be carry-over from other donors' samples. The chain has TRBV3-1 and TRBJ2-6; D is unresolved. This CDR3 is CASSARAPTVLTF. The CDR3 nucleotides are TGTGCCAGCAGCGCCCGGGCCCCGACCGTCCTGACTTTC.